The 8 T cell receptor beta chains in this list originate from one sample, sequenced in a study of shared clonotypes between healthy human individuals. Assay used: immunoSEQ multiplex PCR; TCRdb lists only in-frame clones, some missing. This table has about 1.1 million clones, roughly 80% appearing once. The sample taken for sequencing was memory CD4+ T cells from PBMCs. Subset specified: CD45RA-negative fraction. The receptors come from a man between 18 and 29 years old in good health. Some clones in this sample may be carry-over from other donors' samples.

In this sample, this clone turned up once. A much more abundant neighbour one base away suggests this may be a read error. J is TRBJ1-2 and V is TRBV28; D may be TRBD1 (6 bases). The CDR3 spans 13 residues. The germline V and J ends were trimmed by 4 bases and 4 bases, with 10 bases remaining between them. CDR1 is MDHEN and CDR2 is SYDVKM in the germline V gene. CDR3 region: CASSSTGLYGYTF. The CDR3 nucleotides read TGTGCCAGCAGTTCCACAGGGCTCTATGGCTACACCTTC.

The chain uses TRBV7-3 and TRBJ2-1; the match to TRBD2 covers 7 bases. With V trimmed by 5 bases and J by 6 bases, 13 bases remained unmatched. Germline-derived CDR1 and CDR2 are SGHTA and FQGTGA. The CDR3 extends over 16 amino acids. The CDR3 loop is CASSIVGGSFGNEQFF. In DNA, the CDR3 is TGTGCCAGCAGCATTGTGGGCGGGAGTTTCGGCAATGAGCAGTTCTTC. The variable domain in full, with the rest retrieved from reference TRBV7-3 and TRBJ2-1, is GAGVSQTPSNKVTEKGKYVELRCDPISGHTALYWYRQSLGQGPEFLIYFQGTGAADDSGLPNDRFFAVRPEGSVSTLKIQRTERGDSAVYLCASSIVGGSFGNEQFFGPGTRLTVL.

This clone was detected a few times. The rearrangement uses TRBV30 and TRBJ2-1, with D uncertain. V lost 5 bases, J lost 4 bases, and 6 bases lay in between. CDR3 length: 11 residues. Germline V CDR1 and CDR2: GTSNPN, SVGIG (reference sequence). CDR3 in DNA: TGTGCCTGGGACTTTTACAATGAGCAGTTCTTC. Translating gives CAWDFYNEQFF.

This clone was found a few times. The gene calls are TRBV18 and TRBJ1-5, with TRBD1 matching 10 bases. This CDR3 contains 16 residues. After removal of 3 bases from V and 3 bases from J, the junction contained 5 bases not matched to a gene. Germline V gene lookup returns CDR1 KGHSH and CDR2 LQKENI. This CDR3 reads CASSPGDRGPNQPQHF. CDR3 nucleotide sequence: TGTGCCAGCTCACCGGGGGACAGGGGACCCAATCAGCCCCAGCATTTT.

This chain joins TRBV27 and TRBJ1-1, with no clear D. The CDR3 is made up of 16 amino acids. V was clipped by 2 bases and J by 4 bases, with 17 bases between them. The germline gives CDR1 MNHEY, CDR2 SMNVEV (reference sequence). The CDR3 spells CASSLLFPAKGTEAFF. For the CDR3, the DNA is TGTGCCAGCAGTTTACTATTCCCCGCGAAGGGCACTGAAGCTTTCTTT.

The rearrangement links TRBV7-9 to TRBJ2-7; D gene ambiguous. The CDR3 has 14 residues. V was cut by 5 bases and J by 1 base, with 12 bases left in between. Germline V CDR1 and CDR2: SEHNR, FQNEAQ (reference sequence). The DNA of the CDR3 is TGTGCCAGCAGCCCTAACCCCCAGTCCTACGAGCAGTACTTC. Translating it yields CASSPNPQSYEQYF.

The CDR3 loop reads CASGDTGELFF. CDR3 nucleotides: TGTGCCAGCGGAGACACCGGGGAGCTGTTTTTT. The chain is built from TRBV2 and TRBJ2-2; no clear D. Looked up from germline, CDR1 is SNHLY and CDR2 is FYNNEI. The CDR3 contains 11 residues. Trimming removed 8 bases from V and 3 bases from J, with 4 bases in between.

This clone was detected once. A read error may produce the germline difference seen at one junction end. The chain employs TRBV25-1 and TRBJ2-1; tentatively, D is TRBD1 (7 bases). The CDR3 has 13 residues. Germline V gene data show CDR1 as MGHDK and CDR2 as SYGVNS. CDR3 sequence: CASLPGGYTEQFF. CDR3 DNA: TGTGCCAGCCTCCCAGGGGGGTACACTGAGCAGTTCTTC.